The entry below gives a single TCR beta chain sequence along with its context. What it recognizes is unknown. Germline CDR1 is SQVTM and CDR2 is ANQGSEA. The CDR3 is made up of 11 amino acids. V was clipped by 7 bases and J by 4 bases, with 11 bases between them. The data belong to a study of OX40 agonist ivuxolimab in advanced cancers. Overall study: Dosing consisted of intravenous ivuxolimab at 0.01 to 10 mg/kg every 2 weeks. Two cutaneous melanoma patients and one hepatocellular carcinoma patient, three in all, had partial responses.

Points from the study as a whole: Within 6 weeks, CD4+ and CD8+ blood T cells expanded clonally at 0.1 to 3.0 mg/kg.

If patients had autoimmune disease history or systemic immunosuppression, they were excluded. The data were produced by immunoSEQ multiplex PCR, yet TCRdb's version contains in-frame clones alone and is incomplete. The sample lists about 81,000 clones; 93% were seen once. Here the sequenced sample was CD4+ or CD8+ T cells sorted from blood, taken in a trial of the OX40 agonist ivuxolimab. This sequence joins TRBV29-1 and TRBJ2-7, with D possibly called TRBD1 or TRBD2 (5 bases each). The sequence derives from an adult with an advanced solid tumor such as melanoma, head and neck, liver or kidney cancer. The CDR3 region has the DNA TGCAGCGCTGGCGAGGGGTACGAGCAGTACTTC. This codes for CSAGEGYEQYF.